A single sample is the source of the 26 T cell receptor beta chains below, sequenced in a study of OX40 agonist ivuxolimab in advanced cancers. Data came from immunoSEQ multiplex PCR; TCRdb stores just in-frame clones and leaves some out. The top ten hold approximately 0.78% of the sample, which has approximately 70,000 clones, 85% seen once. The input for sequencing was CD4+ or CD8+ T cells sorted from blood, taken in a trial of the OX40 agonist ivuxolimab. The receptors were sampled from an adult with an advanced solid tumor such as melanoma, head and neck, liver or kidney cancer.

This clone was counted only a few times. The chain joins TRBV10-3 to TRBJ2-7; D is perhaps TRBD2 (6 bases). This CDR3 has 14 residues. Germline CDR1 ENHRY, CDR2 SYGVKD. The V and J ends lost 2 bases and 4 bases respectively, with 12 bases between them. The CDR3: CAISENVGRYEQYF. The DNA of the CDR3 is TGTGCCATCAGTGAGAATGTGGGGAGGTACGAGCAGTACTTC.

The V call is TRBV6-4, the J call TRBJ1-5; no firm D call. V was pared by 0 bases and J by 7 bases, with 10 bases between. CDR1 MRHNA and CDR2 SNTAGT come from the germline V gene. This CDR3 spans 14 amino acids. This chain's CDR3 is CASSDSGYGQPQHF. CDR3 nucleotides: TGTGCCAGCAGTGACTCAGGGTACGGGCAGCCCCAGCATTTT.

The chain joins TRBV6-5 to TRBJ1-5; D is uncertain. CDR3 length equals 13 residues. Germline-derived CDR1 and CDR2 are MNHEY and SVGAGI. V dropped 2 bases and J dropped 1 base, with 3 bases sitting between them. The CDR3 nucleotides are TGTGCCAGCAGTTACCTCAGCAATCAGCCCCAGCATTTT. This gives the protein CASSYLSNQPQHF.

The chain employs TRBV7-2 and TRBJ1-5, with D maybe TRBD1 (5 bases). This CDR3 has 13 residues. The V end was cut by 4 bases, the J end by 1 base, with 5 bases between. The germline V gene has CDR1 SGHTA and CDR2 FQGNSA. CDR3 protein: CASSWDSNQPQHF. CDR3 coding DNA: TGTGCCAGCAGCTGGGACAGCAATCAGCCCCAGCATTTT. Based on the CDR3 plus reference TRBV7-2 and TRBJ1-5, the full variable domain is GAGVSQSPSNKVTEKGKDVELRCDPISGHTALYWYRQSLGQGLEFLIYFQGNSAPDKSGLPSDRFSAERTGGSVSTLTIQRTQQEDSAVYLCASSWDSNQPQHFGDGTRLSIL.

This chain's CDR3 is CASSAGFGGGNQPQHF. Written as DNA, the CDR3 is TGTGCCAGCAGTGCCGGCTTTGGGGGCGGGAATCAGCCCCAGCATTTT. J is TRBJ1-5 and V is TRBV6-6; possible D gene TRBD1, 6 bases. Germline CDR1 reads MNHNY; CDR2 reads SVGAGI (reference sequence). This CDR3 region has 16 residues. Trimming pared 5 bases from V and 4 bases from J, leaving 18 bases between.

The chain links TRBV4-1 to TRBJ2-7; TRBD2 matches 15 bases. V shed 5 bases, J shed 3 bases, and the junction held 5 bases outside the gene matches. The germline V gene has CDR1 MGHRA and CDR2 YSYEKL. The CDR3 sequence is 16 residues long. CDR3 bases: TGCGCCAGCAGCGGGAGGACTAGCGGGAGGGACTACGAGCAGTACTTC. It codes for CASSGRTSGRDYEQYF.

The V and J genes are TRBV28 and TRBJ2-1; 10 bases fit TRBD1. Germline CDR1 MDHEN, CDR2 SYDVKM. J lost 7 bases, V lost 6 bases, and 12 bases had no gene match. The CDR3 contains 16 residues. CDR3 sequence reads: CASRSSGTGVTNEQFF. As DNA, the CDR3 is TGTGCCAGCAGATCCTCCGGGACAGGGGTGACTAATGAGCAGTTCTTC.

The chain joins TRBV7-8 to TRBJ2-7, with 7 nucleotides matching TRBD2. The CDR3 is 16 amino acids. V lost 5 bases and J lost 0; bases outside the gene matches: 10. The germline gives CDR1 SGHVS, CDR2 FQNEAQ. CDR3 in DNA: TGTGCCAGCAGCCCTCCTAGCGGAATTAGCTCCTACGAGCAGTACTTC. The encoded protein is CASSPPSGISSYEQYF.

The J gene is TRBJ2-1, the V gene TRBV5-4; weak D call: TRBD2 (7 bases). The CDR3 is 16 amino acids. V was clipped by 0 bases and J by 6 bases, with 16 bases between them. Germline CDR1 is SGHNT and CDR2 is YYREEE (reference sequence). CDR3 in amino acids: CASSLAQSRGGNEQFF. CDR3 nucleotides: TGTGCCAGCAGCTTGGCCCAATCGAGGGGGGGCAATGAGCAGTTCTTC.

The chain joins TRBV9 to TRBJ2-7, with 11 nucleotides matching TRBD2. Germline V CDR1 and CDR2: SGDLS, YYNGEE. The length of the CDR3 is 14 residues. The V segment lost 3 bases and the J segment 2 bases; nucleotides outside the gene matches: 1. In nucleotides, the CDR3 is TGTGCCAGCAGCGGTAGCGGGAGGGCCTACGAGCAGTACTTC. This encodes CASSGSGRAYEQYF.

The CDR3 DNA sequence: TGTGCCAGCAGTGAATGGGGGGTTATATACGGCTACACCTTC. Translating it yields CASSEWGVIYGYTF. The chain has TRBV6-1 and TRBJ1-2; D is possibly TRBD1 (5 bases). V lost 2 bases and J 8 bases, leaving 15 bases between the germline ends. The CDR3 runs to 14 residues. CDR1 MNHNS and CDR2 SASEGT come from the germline V gene.

This sequence joins TRBV5-1 and TRBJ2-7, with 15 positions matching TRBD2. The V gene's germline CDR1 is SGHRS and CDR2 YFSETQ. This CDR3 region has 17 residues. V lost 4 bases to trimming and J lost 0 bases; unmatched junction nucleotides: 5. CDR3 loop: CASSIGTSGRNSYEQYF. DNA of the CDR3: TGCGCCAGCAGCATCGGGACTAGCGGGAGGAACTCCTACGAGCAGTACTTC.

This clone was seen a few times. The chain recombines TRBV7-8 with TRBJ1-3; 10 bases match TRBD1. The CDR3 runs 17 residues. Germline CDR1 reads SGHVS; CDR2 reads FQNEAQ. V was clipped by 4 bases and J by 3 bases; unmatched bases: 9. The CDR3 bases are TGTGCCAGCAGCTACTCGGTGGACAGGGGGATTGGAAACACCATATATTTT. It is translated as CASSYSVDRGIGNTIYF.

This rearrangement joins TRBV19 to TRBJ1-3; 7 positions match TRBD1. The CDR3 totals 15 residues. With V trimmed by 6 bases and J by 2 bases, 7 bases remained unmatched. Germline CDR1 LNHDA, CDR2 SQIVND (reference sequence). The CDR3 coding sequence is TGTGCCAGTAGCCCGACAGGGAGGGCTGGAAACACCATATATTTT. Protein sequence: CASSPTGRAGNTIYF.

The chain recombines TRBV4-2 with TRBJ2-7; 8 nucleotides agree with TRBD2. V lost 0 bases, J lost 0 bases, and 7 bases stayed unmatched. Germline CDR1 and CDR2: LGHNA and YNFKEQ. This CDR3 has 17 residues. CDR3 bases: TGTGCCAGCAGCCAAGAAGGTCTAGCGGGCCCCTCCTACGAGCAGTACTTC. This gives the protein CASSQEGLAGPSYEQYF.

The V and J genes are TRBV7-3 and TRBJ2-1; 9 bases agree with TRBD2. This CDR3 is 17 amino acids long. Trimming removed 1 base from V and 6 bases from J; junction bases left unmatched: 10. Germline CDR1 is SGHTA and CDR2 is FQGTGA. The CDR3 region has the DNA TGTGCCAGCAGCTTAAGGGCTAGCGGGATTGGGGGCAATGAGCAGTTCTTC. Translating it yields CASSLRASGIGGNEQFF.

The chain combines TRBV14 with TRBJ2-1; D is uncertain. Per germline, CDR1 SGHDN and CDR2 FVKESK. This CDR3 contains 12 residues. V was pared by 5 bases and J by 6 bases, with 8 bases between. CDR3 nucleotide sequence: TGTGCCAGCAGCTCCTGGGGCAATGAGCAGTTCTTC. This translates into CASSSWGNEQFF.

The chain combines TRBV7-8 with TRBJ2-7, with 8 bases lining up with TRBD2. V lost 5 bases and J lost 6; bases outside the gene matches: 15. The CDR3 is made up of 16 amino acids. Germline assignment: CDR1 SGHVS and CDR2 FQNEAQ. The CDR3 spells CASSDDGLADILEQYF. The CDR3 DNA reads TGTGCCAGCAGCGACGATGGACTAGCAGATATACTCGAGCAGTACTTC.

The J gene is TRBJ2-5, the V gene TRBV5-4; D is perhaps TRBD1 or TRBD2 (5 bases each). V gave up 4 bases and J gave up 9 bases, with 19 bases separating them. Per germline, CDR1 SGHNT and CDR2 YYREEE (reference sequence). This CDR3 spans 14 amino acids. This CDR3 is CASSAGEGIKAQYF. As DNA, the CDR3 is TGTGCCAGCAGCGCCGGTGAGGGGATAAAGGCCCAGTACTTC.

The rearrangement links TRBV5-4 to TRBJ2-7; D may be TRBD2 (5 bases). Looked up from germline, CDR1 is SGHNT and CDR2 is YYREEE (reference sequence). This CDR3 has 13 residues. V was shortened by 0 bases and J by 5 bases, with 9 bases between the two germline ends. The CDR3 DNA reads TGTGCCAGCAGCTTGGATTATAGCGACGAGCAGTACTTC. Translation: CASSLDYSDEQYF.

The chain couples TRBV30 to TRBJ2-3, with D maybe TRBD2 (5 bases). Germline loops: CDR1 GTSNPN, CDR2 SVGIG (reference sequence). The CDR3 has 11 residues. V lost 5 bases, J lost 3 bases, and 6 bases lay in between. CDR3 residues: CAWGSTDTQYF. The CDR3 coding sequence is TGTGCCTGGGGGAGTACAGATACGCAGTATTTT.

This sequence joins TRBV4-3 and TRBJ2-5, with D unresolved. Germline assignment: CDR1 LGHNA and CDR2 YSLEER. CDR3 size: 13 residues. V lost 0 bases to trimming and J lost 5 bases, with 7 bases between them. CDR3 DNA sequence: TGCGCCAGCAGCCAAGATCCCGGTGAGACCCAGTACTTC. The encoded protein is CASSQDPGETQYF.

This clone was observed a handful of times. The same CDR3 can be traced to other DNA sequences in this sample. The chain has TRBV18 and TRBJ1-5; unclear D gene. Germline assignment: CDR1 KGHSH and CDR2 LQKENI. V was clipped by 6 bases and J by 2 bases, with 8 bases between them. This CDR3 is built from 13 residues. The DNA for the CDR3 is TGTGCCAGCTCTCCGGACCGCAATCAGCCCCAGCATTTT. As protein: CASSPDRNQPQHF.

The chain employs TRBV7-2 and TRBJ2-7, with D possibly TRBD2 on 5 matching bases. CDR1 SGHTA and CDR2 FQGNSA come from the germline V gene. The length of the CDR3 is 15 residues. Trimming took 0 bases from V and 3 from J, leaving 12 bases between them. The CDR3 reads CASSLAGERRYEQYF. CDR3 bases: TGTGCCAGCAGCTTAGCGGGAGAGAGACGCTACGAGCAGTACTTC.

This chain connects TRBV29-1 to TRBJ2-5; 7 bases line up with TRBD2. Germline CDR1 and CDR2: SQVTM and ANQGSEA. The CDR3 contains 12 residues. J lost 6 bases, V lost 5 bases, and 6 bases had no gene match. Here the CDR3 DNA reads TGCAGCGTTCGGGGGGAGCGGAAGACCCAGTACTTC. It translates to CSVRGERKTQYF.

The V gene is TRBV19, the J gene TRBJ1-5; D remains ambiguous. The CDR3 covers 13 residues. Trimming cost V 6 bases and J 6 bases, with 12 bases left between them. CDR1 and CDR2 from the germline V gene are LNHDA and SQIVND (reference sequence). The CDR3 sequence: CASSGGLTQPQHF. The DNA for the CDR3 is TGTGCCAGTAGCGGAGGTTTGACTCAGCCCCAGCATTTT.